Included here is one TCR beta chain sequence, with context. Its cognate antigen is unknown. TCRdb ran MiXCR on the RT-PCR reads and lists one entry per CDR3 protein. Here the sample spans more than 550,000 distinct CDR3 sequences, roughly 10% being singletons. The V and J ends lost 4 bases and 5 bases respectively, with 13 bases between them. This CDR3 is 14 amino acids long. Germline CDR1 SGHTA, CDR2 FQGNSA. The data derive from a study of response to subunit inactivated influenza vaccine. Overall study results and limits: Few additional T cells are recruited per seasonal influenza vaccination, authors suggested.

The origin of this receptor is a man aged 45-65 years who received an inactivated influenza vaccine. V and J are TRBV7-2 and TRBJ2-3, with a tentative D call TRBD1 (6 bases). The source was PBMCs from blood, collected on the day of vaccination. CDR3 sequence (DNA): TGTGCCAGCAGCTATCCCCACAGGGTAGATACGCAGTATTTT. Translated, it gives CASSYPHRVDTQYF.